This record covers a single T cell receptor beta chain. The antigen is undetermined. The data were taken from a study of cytomegalovirus exposure and HLA in healthy donors. General observations from the study: Prior analysis indicated that the majority of TCR beta V segments exhibited productivity approximately 87% or approximately 30% of the time.

Trimming cost V 0 bases and J 10 bases; bases outside gene matches: 7. CDR3 length: 16 residues. The germline CDR1 and CDR2 sequences are SGHRS and YFSETQ. Amplification used 60 Vbeta primers and 13 Jbeta primers. Only in-frame clones appear in the TCRdb table, and some are missing; sequencing was by immunoSEQ multiplex PCR. Among roughly 81,000 clones listed, 60% to 85% were seen once. The source material was PBMCs. The TCR comes from a boy between 10 and 17 years old in good health and CMV-seronegative. The chain recombines TRBV5-1 with TRBJ2-1, with 13 bases lining up with TRBD2. CDR3 amino acids: CASSLETSGRAGEQFF. The CDR3 DNA follows: TGCGCCAGCAGCTTGGAAACTAGCGGGAGGGCCGGAGAGCAGTTCTTC.